Listed below are T cell receptor beta chains from one sample, sequenced in a study of blood T cell repertoires in COVID-19. Assay: immunoSEQ multiplex PCR; the TCRdb copy retains only in-frame clones and omits some. The sample lists over 100,000 clones; about 80% were seen once. The source material was peripheral blood. The receptors shown here come from a woman of 80 years or more with active or convalescent COVID-19. CDR3s include the opening cysteine and the closing phenylalanine or tryptophan. D genes are given only for firm matches. The listing skips clone size in some rows; elsewhere it reads once, few, many or a size class.

cdr3_aa: CASSQDEVVATREQFF
cdr3_nt: TGCGCCAGCAGCCAAGATGAGGTAGTAGCCACGCGTGAGCAGTTCTTC
cdr3_length: 16
d_call: .
clone_size: .
j_call: TRBJ2-1
v_call: TRBV4-1

cdr3_aa: CASTGFFLTGELFF
cdr3_nt: TGTGCCAGCACAGGCTTTTTTTTGACCGGGGAGCTGTTTTTT
cdr3_length: 14
d_call: .
clone_size: .
j_call: TRBJ2-2
v_call: TRBV6-5

cdr3_aa: CASSPGTEKNTEAFF
cdr3_nt: TGTGCCAGCAGCCCAGGGACAGAGAAAAACACTGAAGCTTTCTTT
cdr3_length: 15
d_call: TRBD1
clone_size: .
j_call: TRBJ1-1
v_call: TRBV11-3

cdr3_aa: CASSEQDRVLYEQYF
cdr3_nt: TGTGCCAGCAGTGAACAGGACAGGGTTCTCTACGAGCAGTACTTC
cdr3_length: 15
d_call: TRBD1
clone_size: .
j_call: TRBJ2-7
v_call: TRBV6-1

cdr3_aa: CASNLGQYQPQHF
cdr3_nt: TGTGCCAGCAACCTAGGACAGTACCAGCCCCAGCATTTT
cdr3_length: 13
d_call: .
clone_size: .
j_call: TRBJ1-5
v_call: TRBV12-3/TRBV12-4

cdr3_aa: CASSQVFEPNQPQHF
cdr3_nt: TGCGCCAGCAGCCAAGTATTTGAGCCTAATCAGCCCCAGCATTTT
cdr3_length: 15
d_call: .
clone_size: .
j_call: TRBJ1-5
v_call: TRBV4-1

cdr3_aa: CASSERGTYGYTF
cdr3_nt: TGTGCCAGCAGTGAAAGGGGAACCTATGGCTACACCTTC
cdr3_length: 13
d_call: .
clone_size: .
j_call: TRBJ1-2
v_call: TRBV6-1

cdr3_aa: CASSAPQGLGNQPQHF
cdr3_nt: TGTGCCAGCAGTGCCCCACAGGGGTTGGGCAATCAGCCCCAGCATTTT
cdr3_length: 16
d_call: TRBD1
clone_size: many
j_call: TRBJ1-5
v_call: TRBV2

cdr3_aa: CASALDNTGELFF
cdr3_nt: TGCGCCAGCGCTTTAGATAACACCGGGGAGCTGTTTTTT
cdr3_length: 13
d_call: .
clone_size: .
j_call: TRBJ2-2
v_call: TRBV4-1

cdr3_aa: CAWRVDTSHYGYTF
cdr3_nt: TGTGCCTGGAGGGTGGACACGTCCCACTATGGCTACACCTTC
cdr3_length: 14
d_call: .
clone_size: .
j_call: TRBJ1-2
v_call: TRBV30